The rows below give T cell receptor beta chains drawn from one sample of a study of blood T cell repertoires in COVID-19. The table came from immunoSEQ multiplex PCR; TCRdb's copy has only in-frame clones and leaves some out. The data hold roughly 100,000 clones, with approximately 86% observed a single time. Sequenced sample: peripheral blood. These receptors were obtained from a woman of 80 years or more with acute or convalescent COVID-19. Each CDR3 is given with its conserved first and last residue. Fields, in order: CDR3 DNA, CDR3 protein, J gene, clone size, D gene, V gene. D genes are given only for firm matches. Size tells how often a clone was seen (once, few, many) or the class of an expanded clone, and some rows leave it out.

CDR3 DNA: TGTGCCAGTAATTCTCCGGGGATGAACACTGAAGCTTTCTTT
CDR3 protein: CASNSPGMNTEAFF
J gene: TRBJ1-1
clone size: .
D gene: .
V gene: TRBV19

CDR3 DNA: TGTGCCAGCAGTGAAGCGGGTTTTAGTTCACGGACTAGTTTAGCCAAAAACATTCAGTACTTC
CDR3 protein: CASSEAGFSSRTSLAKNIQYF
J gene: TRBJ2-4
clone size: .
D gene: TRBD2
V gene: TRBV6-1

CDR3 DNA: TGTGCTAGTGGTTTAGCAGGACCGGCGCCACTAGCGTTGGCAGAGACCCAGTACTTC
CDR3 protein: CASGLAGPAPLALAETQYF
J gene: TRBJ2-5
clone size: .
D gene: TRBD2
V gene: TRBV12-5

CDR3 DNA: TGTGCCAGCAGCTTAGGACAGCCCTCGACTGAAGCTTTCTTT
CDR3 protein: CASSLGQPSTEAFF
J gene: TRBJ1-1
clone size: .
D gene: .
V gene: TRBV7-6

CDR3 DNA: TGTGCCAGTAGTACACACGGGGGGAGCTCCTATAATTCACCCCTCCACTTT
CDR3 protein: CASSTHGGSSYNSPLHF
J gene: TRBJ1-6
clone size: .
D gene: .
V gene: TRBV19

CDR3 DNA: TGTGCCAGCAGCCCACTCCGGGTCCCATCCTACGAGCAGTACTTC
CDR3 protein: CASSPLRVPSYEQYF
J gene: TRBJ2-7
clone size: .
D gene: .
V gene: TRBV28

CDR3 DNA: TGTGCCAGCAGTTTAGGGACAGGGGGAAACCAGCCCCAGCATTTT
CDR3 protein: CASSLGTGGNQPQHF
J gene: TRBJ1-5
clone size: .
D gene: TRBD1
V gene: TRBV27

CDR3 DNA: TGTGCCATCAGCGGACAGGAGAGCACCGGGGAGCTGTTTTTT
CDR3 protein: CAISGQESTGELFF
J gene: TRBJ2-2
clone size: .
D gene: TRBD1
V gene: TRBV10-3

CDR3 DNA: TGCGCCAGCAGCTTAGCGGACAGGTTCGCAGATACGCAGTATTTT
CDR3 protein: CASSLADRFADTQYF
J gene: TRBJ2-3
clone size: once
D gene: TRBD1
V gene: TRBV5-1

CDR3 DNA: TGTGCCAGCGGGGGACAGCAAAATGAAAAACTGTTTTTT
CDR3 protein: CASGGQQNEKLFF
J gene: TRBJ1-4
clone size: .
D gene: TRBD1
V gene: TRBV18

CDR3 DNA: TGTGCCAGCAGCCAAGATCATACCGGGAAAGCTAACTATGGCTACACCTTC
CDR3 protein: CASSQDHTGKANYGYTF
J gene: TRBJ1-2
clone size: .
D gene: .
V gene: TRBV4-2

CDR3 DNA: TGTGCCAGCAGCCAGACAGGGGGGATCACTGAAGCTTTCTTT
CDR3 protein: CASSQTGGITEAFF
J gene: TRBJ1-1
clone size: .
D gene: TRBD1
V gene: TRBV2

CDR3 DNA: TGTGCCAGCTCACCCTCGGTCCGCGGGCTGGGCACTGAAGCTTTCTTT
CDR3 protein: CASSPSVRGLGTEAFF
J gene: TRBJ1-1
clone size: .
D gene: .
V gene: TRBV18

CDR3 DNA: TGCGCCAGCGATGCAAGAGCTAGCGGCTACGAGCAGTACTTC
CDR3 protein: CASDARASGYEQYF
J gene: TRBJ2-7
clone size: .
D gene: TRBD2
V gene: TRBV23-1

CDR3 DNA: TGTGCCAGCAGCTCCGCCGGGACTAGCGGATCAGGGACGCAGTATTTT
CDR3 protein: CASSSAGTSGSGTQYF
J gene: TRBJ2-3
clone size: .
D gene: TRBD2
V gene: TRBV9

CDR3 DNA: TGCGCCAGTAGCGACACCTCCACCGGGGAGCTGTTTTTT
CDR3 protein: CASSDTSTGELFF
J gene: TRBJ2-2
clone size: .
D gene: .
V gene: TRBV5-1

CDR3 DNA: TGTGCCAGCAGGGCCTCCGTGGGACAGGGAAGGAATCAGCCCCAGCATTTT
CDR3 protein: CASRASVGQGRNQPQHF
J gene: TRBJ1-5
clone size: .
D gene: TRBD1
V gene: TRBV2

CDR3 DNA: TGCGCCAGCAGCGCCTCTAGCGGGGGCCCCTACGAGCAGTACTTC
CDR3 protein: CASSASSGGPYEQYF
J gene: TRBJ2-7
clone size: once
D gene: TRBD2
V gene: TRBV5-1

CDR3 DNA: TGTGCCAGCAGCTTAGCCCGGGACACCGTAAACACCTTC
CDR3 protein: CASSLARDTVNTF
J gene: TRBJ1-2
clone size: .
D gene: .
V gene: TRBV11-2

CDR3 DNA: TGCGCCAGCACGGGGGAGCCTGGAAACACCATATATTTT
CDR3 protein: CASTGEPGNTIYF
J gene: TRBJ1-3
clone size: .
D gene: .
V gene: TRBV5-1

CDR3 DNA: TGCGCCAGCAGCTTGGAAGGGGGAACCTGGGAGACCCAGTACTTC
CDR3 protein: CASSLEGGTWETQYF
J gene: TRBJ2-5
clone size: .
D gene: .
V gene: TRBV5-1

CDR3 DNA: TGTGCCAGCAGCTTATATGGGGGGGGACAGGACTATGGCTACACCTTC
CDR3 protein: CASSLYGGGQDYGYTF
J gene: TRBJ1-2
clone size: .
D gene: TRBD1
V gene: TRBV7-8